What follows are 14 T cell receptor beta chains derived from one specimen sequenced in a study of shared clonotypes between healthy human individuals. Profiled with immunoSEQ multiplex PCR; TCRdb holds only in-frame clones, not every one. In the table there are some 2,100,000 clones, more than 90% of which are singletons. Sequencing was done on a sample of naive CD4+ T cells sorted from blood. Subset meaning: CD45RA+ positively selected. These receptors were obtained from a man aged 18 to 35 in good health.

This clone was recorded once. V gene TRBV18 combines with J gene TRBJ1-6; D remains ambiguous. Germline values: CDR1 KGHSH, CDR2 LQKENI. The V gene lost 5 bases and the J gene lost 10 bases, with 15 bases spanning the gap. The CDR3 length is 14 residues. The CDR3 bases are TGTGCCAGCTCAAACGGGAGGGAGGGCTCACCCCTCCACTTT. It yields the protein CASSNGREGSPLHF.

The chain links TRBV19 to TRBJ1-2; a possible D gene is TRBD1 (5 bases). CDR3 length: 15 amino acids. Germline CDR1 is LNHDA and CDR2 is SQIVND (reference sequence). V was clipped by 3 bases and J by 2 bases, with 13 bases between them. Written as DNA, the CDR3 is TGTGCCAGTAGTATTTCCAGGGTAAAGAACTATGGCTACACCTTC. This translates into CASSISRVKNYGYTF.

The rearrangement uses TRBV10-2 and TRBJ2-2, with 9 bases lining up with TRBD1. This CDR3 is 18 amino acids long. CDR1 and CDR2 (germline): WSHSY, SAAADI. Losses at the gene ends were 4 bases for V and 4 bases for J; bases not matched to a gene: 13. The CDR3 nucleotides are TGCGCCAGCAGTGTAAGACCCCCGGGACAGGGTCGCACCGGGGAGCTGTTTTTT. This gives the protein CASSVRPPGQGRTGELFF.

The chain has TRBV18 and TRBJ2-1; D is unclear. The CDR3 consists of 15 residues. Trimming removed 1 base at V and 0 bases at J, with 7 bases between. The germline V gene encodes CDR1 KGHSH and CDR2 LQKENI. The CDR3 DNA sequence: TGTGCCAGCTCACCACAACCAGGCTCCTACAATGAGCAGTTCTTC. Translation: CASSPQPGSYNEQFF.

V usage is TRBV6-5 and J usage is TRBJ1-3; D unclear. The CDR3 totals 13 residues. Germline V lookup: CDR1 MNHEY, CDR2 SVGAGI. The V gene lost 5 bases and the J gene lost 5 bases, with 10 bases spanning the gap. The CDR3 DNA is TGTGCCAGCAGTCAGGTCGGCCGAAACACCATATATTTT. Encoded protein: CASSQVGRNTIYF.

The rearrangement joins TRBV5-4 to TRBJ2-1; 10 bases match TRBD2. Germline CDR1 SGHNT, CDR2 YYREEE (reference sequence). The CDR3 is made up of 16 amino acids. Germline trimming cut 2 bases from V and 6 bases from J; bases unmatched to any gene: 8. The DNA for the CDR3 is TGTGCCAGCAGCTTACGACTAGCGGGCGACGGCAATGAGCAGTTCTTC. Amino acid sequence: CASSLRLAGDGNEQFF.

This rearrangement joins TRBV6-5 to TRBJ1-5, with 7 bases lining up with TRBD1. V lost 6 bases and J lost 5; bases outside the gene matches: 10. This CDR3 is built from 15 residues. CDR1 and CDR2 from the germline V gene are MNHEY and SVGAGI. DNA for the CDR3: TGTGCCAGCAGGGCGAGGGGGCTTTTCCATCAGCCCCAGCATTTT. This encodes CASRARGLFHQPQHF.

V usage is TRBV30 and J usage is TRBJ1-3; D unresolved. V gave up 0 bases and J gave up 0 bases, with 12 bases separating them. The CDR3 covers 16 residues. Per the germline V gene, CDR1 is GTSNPN and CDR2 is SVGIG (reference sequence). This CDR3 reads CAWSVRPQSSGNTIYF. The CDR3 DNA follows: TGTGCCTGGAGTGTTAGACCGCAGAGCTCTGGAAACACCATATATTTT.

In regard to this clone: Additional DNA sequences in this sample encode the identical CDR3. In DNA form, the CDR3 reads TGTGCCAGCAGCCCCGGGACAGACAATTCACCCCTCCACTTT. As protein: CASSPGTDNSPLHF. The rearrangement uses TRBV28 and TRBJ1-6; 7 bases align to TRBD1. This CDR3 has 14 residues. The germline V gene encodes CDR1 MDHEN and CDR2 SYDVKM. The V and J ends lost 6 bases and 7 bases, in that order; junction bases with no gene match: 6. The variable domain in full, with the rest retrieved from reference TRBV28 and TRBJ1-6, is DVKVTQSSRYLVKRTGEKVFLECVQDMDHENMFWYRQDPGLGLRLIYFSYDVKMKEKGDIPEGYSVSREKKERFSLILESASTNQTSMYLCASSPGTDNSPLHFGNGTRLTVT.

The V and J genes are TRBV19 and TRBJ1-5; TRBD1 aligns across 8 bases. Trimming cost V 4 bases and J 0 bases; bases outside gene matches: 5. The CDR3 extends over 16 amino acids. Per the germline V gene, CDR1 is LNHDA and CDR2 is SQIVND (reference sequence). In DNA, the CDR3 is TGTGCCAGTAGTAAGGACAGGGATTATAGCAATCAGCCCCAGCATTTT. Translating it yields CASSKDRDYSNQPQHF.

The chain combines TRBV29-1 with TRBJ1-6, with 10 bases that match TRBD1. V was clipped by 7 bases and J by 6 bases; unmatched bases: 3. In germline, CDR1 is SQVTM, CDR2 ANQGSEA. The CDR3 runs to 13 residues. The CDR3 spells CSAGTGVNSPLHF. The CDR3 coding sequence is TGCAGCGCGGGGACAGGGGTTAATTCACCCCTCCACTTT.

The V gene is TRBV7-9, the J gene TRBJ2-3; D is ambiguous. Between the trimmed V and J ends, which lost 2 bases and 6 bases, there was a span of 6 bases. The CDR3 is made up of 12 amino acids. Germline V gives CDR1 SEHNR, CDR2 FQNEAQ (reference sequence). In nucleotides, the CDR3 is TGTGCCAGCAGCTTACTGATGGATACGCAGTATTTT. Translated: CASSLLMDTQYF.

The chain uses TRBV6-6 and TRBJ1-4, with 8 positions matching TRBD1. J lost 2 bases, V lost 4 bases, and 6 bases had no gene match. Germline CDR1 and CDR2: MNHNY and SVGAGI (reference sequence). The CDR3 is 16 residues long. This CDR3 reads CASSSGGAGTNEKLFF. CDR3 nucleotide sequence: TGTGCCAGCAGTTCAGGGGGCGCGGGCACTAATGAAAAACTGTTTTTT.

With respect to this clone: Other DNA variants within this sample encode the same CDR3. The chain carries TRBV5-6 and TRBJ1-4, with D unclear. Germline V lookup: CDR1 SGHDT, CDR2 YYEEEE. Trimming pared 2 bases from V and 5 bases from J, leaving 10 bases between. This CDR3 is 14 amino acids long. The CDR3 is CASSLGSSNEKLFF. The CDR3 bases are TGTGCCAGCAGCTTAGGGTCTTCGAATGAAAAACTGTTTTTT.